Each of the 11 T cell receptor beta chains below was sequenced from the same sample in a study of T cell repertoires in cytomegalovirus infection (dated by TCRdb to about 2019). For sequencing, an Illumina HiSeq 1500 was employed. TCRdb's own reprocessing of the public reads used fastp at Q25 and MiXCR and kept productive beta chains. Rows are unified per CDR3 protein, each entry keeping the most common DNA and genes. This sample holds about 140,000 distinct CDR3 sequences; 5% to 6.5% were observed only once. The biggest ten clones account for about a sixth of the sample. The sample consisted of PBMCs. These TCRs come from a human donor in good health (CMV status not recorded). Some clones in this sample may be carry-over from other donors' samples.

At least ten counts were recorded for this clonotype. The chain couples TRBV11-2 to TRBJ1-4; D uncertain. The ends were cut back, 4 bases at V and 0 bases at J, with 6 bases in the middle. Germline CDR1 reads SGHAT; CDR2 reads FQNNGV. This CDR3 region has 14 residues. The DNA for the CDR3 is TGTGCCAGCAGCTCCGGGACAACTAATGAAAAACTGTTTTTT. Its protein product is CASSSGTTNEKLFF.

Ten or more counts support this clonotype. The chain recombines TRBV20-1 with TRBJ2-7, with D perhaps matching TRBD1 or TRBD2 (8 bases each). The V and J ends lost 3 bases and 2 bases respectively, with 23 bases between them. CDR1 and CDR2 from the germline V gene are DFQATT and SNEGSKA (reference sequence). This CDR3 comprises 17 residues. The CDR3 DNA is TGCAGTGCTAGGGGCGGGGGGACGACAGGGGTCACCTACGAGCAGTACTTC. It specifies CSARGGGTTGVTYEQYF.

This clonotype was seen ten or more times. The V and J genes are TRBV11-2 and TRBJ1-3, with 9 nucleotides matching TRBD1. Germline lookup yields CDR1 SGHAT and CDR2 FQNNGV. V gave up 4 bases and J gave up 5 bases; unmatched junction bases: 6. This CDR3 spans 15 amino acids. Here the CDR3 reads CASSSWDRARNTIYF. Written as DNA, the CDR3 is TGTGCCAGCAGCTCATGGGACAGGGCAAGAAACACCATATATTTT.

This clonotype was detected ten times or more. V usage is TRBV7-2 and J usage is TRBJ1-6, with a possible D match to TRBD1 (5 bases). Trimming pared 6 bases from V and 6 bases from J, leaving 12 bases between. CDR3 length equals 14 residues. Germline V CDR1 and CDR2: SGHTA, FQGNSA. CDR3 coding DNA: TGTGCCAGCAGGGTGGCAGGGAGTAATTCACCCCTCCACTTT. Translated: CASRVAGSNSPLHF.

This sequence joins TRBV20-1 and TRBJ1-5; 10 nucleotides match TRBD1. Germline V gives CDR1 DFQATT, CDR2 SNEGSKA (reference sequence). There are 15 residues in the CDR3. After removal of 6 bases from V and 0 bases from J, the junction contained 5 bases not matched to a gene. The CDR3 coding sequence is TGCAGTGCGGGACAGGGGACTGTTAGCAATCAGCCCCAGCATTTT. As protein: CSAGQGTVSNQPQHF.

This clonotype was counted at least ten times. J is TRBJ2-1 and V is TRBV24-1; D is perhaps TRBD2 (6 bases). The CDR3 sequence is 18 residues long. Germline values: CDR1 KGHDR, CDR2 SFDVKD. V shed 1 base and J shed 9 bases, with 24 bases lying between them. CDR3 loop: CATSDFPPPGLLFGEQFF. As DNA, the CDR3 is TGTGCCACCAGTGATTTCCCCCCGCCGGGACTCCTCTTCGGTGAGCAGTTCTTC.

Many counts were recorded for this clonotype. The chain combines TRBV5-1 with TRBJ1-1; possibly TRBD1 for D (5 bases). Per germline, CDR1 SGHRS and CDR2 YFSETQ. The V gene lost 0 bases and the J gene lost 4 bases, with 19 bases spanning the gap. This CDR3 is built from 17 residues. In DNA, the CDR3 is TGCGCCAGCAGCTTGGGAGGTGGAACAGGTATTCCCACTGAAGCTTTCTTT. It codes for CASSLGGGTGIPTEAFF. Variable domain in full (rest from reference TRBV5-1 and TRBJ1-1): KAGVTQTPRYLIKTRGQQVTLSCSPISGHRSVSWYQQTPGQGLQFLFEYFSETQRNKGNFPGRFSGRQFSNSRSEMNVSTLELGDSALYLCASSLGGGTGIPTEAFFGQGTRLTVV.

This clonotype showed up many times. V is TRBV24-1 and J is TRBJ1-2, with a tentative D call TRBD1 (5 bases). Germline V gives CDR1 KGHDR, CDR2 SFDVKD. V was cut by 5 bases and J by 2 bases, with 11 bases left in between. The CDR3 spans 14 residues. As DNA, the CDR3 is TGTGCCACCAGTGGAAAGGGGTCAAACTATGGCTACACCTTC. The encoded protein is CATSGKGSNYGYTF.

This clonotype was counted ten times or more. This chain links TRBV19 with TRBJ1-5, with D unresolved. The CDR3 is 16 residues long. The V gene's germline CDR1 is LNHDA and CDR2 SQIVND (reference sequence). Trimming left V 3 bases short and J 2 bases short, with 14 bases between. The CDR3 is CASSIFPGSGNQPQHF. Here the CDR3 DNA reads TGTGCCAGTAGTATTTTCCCAGGTAGCGGCAATCAGCCCCAGCATTTT.

In regard to this clonotype: A read error may explain this, as a much larger clone is one base away. The genes are TRBV15 and TRBJ2-1, with D perhaps matching TRBD1 (5 bases). The CDR3 runs 14 residues. Germline V gene sequence: CDR1 LNHNV, CDR2 YYDKDF (reference sequence). Written as DNA, the CDR3 is TGTGCCACCAGCAGAGATCACCAGGGCAATCAGCAGTTCTTC. This encodes CATSRDHQGNQQFF. Looking up the rest from reference TRBV15 and TRBJ2-1 gives the full variable domain: DAMVIQNPRYQVTQFGKPVTLSCSQTLNHNVMYWYQQKSSQAPKLLFHYYDKDFNNEADTPDNFQSRRPNTSFCFLDIRSPGLGDTAMYLCATSRDHQGNQQFFGPGTRLTVL.

This clonotype turned up a few times. This chain joins TRBV6-6 and TRBJ2-2; D unresolved. The V end was cut by 2 bases, the J end by 8 bases, with 6 bases between. The CDR3 spans 12 residues. Germline CDR1 and CDR2: MNHNY and SVGAGI (reference sequence). As DNA, the CDR3 is TGTGCCAGCAGTTACCCGGAAGGGGAGCTGTTTTTT. As protein: CASSYPEGELFF.